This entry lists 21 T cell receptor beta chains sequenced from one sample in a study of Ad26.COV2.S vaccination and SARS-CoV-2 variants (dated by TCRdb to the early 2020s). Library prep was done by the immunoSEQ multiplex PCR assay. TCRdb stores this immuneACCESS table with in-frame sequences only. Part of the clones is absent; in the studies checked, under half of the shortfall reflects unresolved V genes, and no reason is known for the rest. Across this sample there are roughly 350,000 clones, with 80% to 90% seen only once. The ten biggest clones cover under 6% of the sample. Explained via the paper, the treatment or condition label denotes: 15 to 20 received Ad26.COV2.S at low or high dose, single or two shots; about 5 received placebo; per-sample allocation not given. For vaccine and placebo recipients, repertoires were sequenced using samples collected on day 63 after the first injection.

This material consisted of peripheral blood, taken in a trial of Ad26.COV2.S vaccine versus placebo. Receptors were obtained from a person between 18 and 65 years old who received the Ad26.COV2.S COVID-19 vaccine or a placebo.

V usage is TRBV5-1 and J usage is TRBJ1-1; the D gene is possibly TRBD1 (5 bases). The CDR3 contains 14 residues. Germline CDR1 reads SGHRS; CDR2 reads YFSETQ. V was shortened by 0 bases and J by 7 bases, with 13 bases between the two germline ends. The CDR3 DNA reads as TGCGCCAGCAGCTTGGAGCAGGGTTTAGGTGAAGCTTTCTTT. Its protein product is CASSLEQGLGEAFF.

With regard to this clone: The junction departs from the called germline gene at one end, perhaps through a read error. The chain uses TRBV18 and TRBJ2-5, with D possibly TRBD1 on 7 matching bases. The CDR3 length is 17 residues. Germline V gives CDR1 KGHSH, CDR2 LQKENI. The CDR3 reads CASSPLQGPEGQETQYF. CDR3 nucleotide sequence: TGTGCCAGCTCCCCACTACAGGGGCCGGAGGGGCAAGAGACCCAGTACTTC.

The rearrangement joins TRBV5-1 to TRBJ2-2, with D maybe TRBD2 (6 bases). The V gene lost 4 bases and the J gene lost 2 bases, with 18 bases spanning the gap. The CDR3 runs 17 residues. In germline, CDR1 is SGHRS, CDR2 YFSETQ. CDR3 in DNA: TGCGCCAGCAGCAGAGTTGTAGCGGAAACTAACACCGGGGAGCTGTTTTTT. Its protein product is CASSRVVAETNTGELFF.

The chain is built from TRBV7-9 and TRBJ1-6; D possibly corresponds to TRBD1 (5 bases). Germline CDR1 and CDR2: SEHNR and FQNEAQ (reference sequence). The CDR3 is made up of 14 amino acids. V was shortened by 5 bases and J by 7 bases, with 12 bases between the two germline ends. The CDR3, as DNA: TGTGCCAGCAGCCCTCTCCCAGGGAATTCACCCCTCCACTTT. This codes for CASSPLPGNSPLHF. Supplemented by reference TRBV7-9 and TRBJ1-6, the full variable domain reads DTGVSQNPRHKITKRGQNVTFRCDPISEHNRLYWYRQTLGQGPEFLTYFQNEAQLEKSRLLSDRFSAERPKGSFSTLEIQRTEQGDSAMYLCASSPLPGNSPLHFGNGTRLTVT.

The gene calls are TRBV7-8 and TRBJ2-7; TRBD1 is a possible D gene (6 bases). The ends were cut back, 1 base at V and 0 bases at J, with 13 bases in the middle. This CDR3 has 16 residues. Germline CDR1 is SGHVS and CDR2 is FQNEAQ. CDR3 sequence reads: CASSLGPTGNSYEQYF. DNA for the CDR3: TGTGCCAGCAGCTTAGGCCCTACAGGGAACTCCTACGAGCAGTACTTC.

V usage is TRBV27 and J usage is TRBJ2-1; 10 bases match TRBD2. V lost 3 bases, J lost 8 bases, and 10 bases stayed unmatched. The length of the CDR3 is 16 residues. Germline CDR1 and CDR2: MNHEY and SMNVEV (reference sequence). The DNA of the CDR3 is TGTGCCAGCAGTTTGGCTAGCGGGAGTGTTGTCTATGAGCAGTTCTTC. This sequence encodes CASSLASGSVVYEQFF.

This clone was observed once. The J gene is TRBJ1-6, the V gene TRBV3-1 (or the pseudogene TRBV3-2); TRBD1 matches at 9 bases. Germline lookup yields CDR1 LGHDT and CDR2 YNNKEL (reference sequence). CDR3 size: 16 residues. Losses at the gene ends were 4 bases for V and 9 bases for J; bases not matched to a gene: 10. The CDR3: CASSRGTGQRSSPLHF. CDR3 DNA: TGTGCCAGCAGCCGAGGGACAGGGCAACGGAGTTCACCCCTCCACTTT.

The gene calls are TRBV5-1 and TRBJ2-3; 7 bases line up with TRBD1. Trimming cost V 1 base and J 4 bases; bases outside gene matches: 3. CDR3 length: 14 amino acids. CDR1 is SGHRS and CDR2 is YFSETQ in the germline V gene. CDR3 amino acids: CASSLSGGSDTQYF. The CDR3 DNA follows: TGCGCCAGCAGCTTGTCAGGGGGATCAGATACGCAGTATTTT.

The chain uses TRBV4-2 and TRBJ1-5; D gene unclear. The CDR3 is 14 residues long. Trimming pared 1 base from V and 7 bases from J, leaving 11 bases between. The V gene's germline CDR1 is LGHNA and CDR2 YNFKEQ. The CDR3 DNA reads TGTGCCAGCAGCCAAGTTGGGAGCCCGCAGCCCCAGCATTTT. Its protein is CASSQVGSPQPQHF.

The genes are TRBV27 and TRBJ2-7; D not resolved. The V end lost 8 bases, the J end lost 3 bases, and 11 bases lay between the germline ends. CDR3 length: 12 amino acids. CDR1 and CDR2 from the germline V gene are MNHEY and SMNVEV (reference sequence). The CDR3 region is CASGLDGYEQYF. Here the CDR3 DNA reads TGTGCCAGCGGCCTAGATGGCTACGAGCAGTACTTC.

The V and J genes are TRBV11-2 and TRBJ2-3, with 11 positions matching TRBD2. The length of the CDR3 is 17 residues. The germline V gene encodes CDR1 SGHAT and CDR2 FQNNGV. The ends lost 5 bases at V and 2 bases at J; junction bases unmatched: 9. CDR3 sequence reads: CASSAQRTSGYTDTQYF. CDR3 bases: TGTGCCAGCAGCGCCCAAAGGACTAGCGGGTACACAGATACGCAGTATTTT.

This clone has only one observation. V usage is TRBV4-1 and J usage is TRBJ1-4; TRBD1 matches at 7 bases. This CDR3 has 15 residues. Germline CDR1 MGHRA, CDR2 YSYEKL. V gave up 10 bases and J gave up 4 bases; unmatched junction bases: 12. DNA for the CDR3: TGCGCCACCGGGCCAAGACAGGGTTATAATGAAAAACTGTTTTTT. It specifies CATGPRQGYNEKLFF.

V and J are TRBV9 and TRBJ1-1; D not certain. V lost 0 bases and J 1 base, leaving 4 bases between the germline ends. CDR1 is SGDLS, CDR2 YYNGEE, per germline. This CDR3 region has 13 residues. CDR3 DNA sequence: TGTGCCAGCAGCGTAGATGAGAACACTGAAGCTTTCTTT. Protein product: CASSVDENTEAFF.

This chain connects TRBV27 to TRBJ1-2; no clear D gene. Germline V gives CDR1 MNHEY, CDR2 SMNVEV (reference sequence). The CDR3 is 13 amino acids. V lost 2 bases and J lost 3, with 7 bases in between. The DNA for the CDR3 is TGTGCCAGCAGTTTAGGGGTTCACTATGGCTACACCTTC. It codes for CASSLGVHYGYTF.

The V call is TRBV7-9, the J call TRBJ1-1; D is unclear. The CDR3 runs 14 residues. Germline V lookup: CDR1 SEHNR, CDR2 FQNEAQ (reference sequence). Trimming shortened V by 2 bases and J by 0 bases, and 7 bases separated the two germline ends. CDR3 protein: CASSLSVLNTEAFF. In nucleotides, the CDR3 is TGTGCCAGCAGCTTATCGGTCCTGAACACTGAAGCTTTCTTT.

The DNA of the CDR3 is TGTGCCAGCAGTGCCCCGGGGGCTGCTAACTATGGCTACACCTTC. Its translation is CASSAPGAANYGYTF. V usage is TRBV2 and J usage is TRBJ1-2; the D gene is possibly TRBD1 (6 bases). V lost 4 bases and J lost 0, with 12 bases in between. Germline V lookup: CDR1 SNHLY, CDR2 FYNNEI. The CDR3 sequence is 15 residues long.

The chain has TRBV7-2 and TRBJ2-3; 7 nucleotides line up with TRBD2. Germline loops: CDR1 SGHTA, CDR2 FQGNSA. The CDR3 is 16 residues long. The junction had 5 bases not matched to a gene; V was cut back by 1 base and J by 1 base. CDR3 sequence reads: CASSLGRGFGTDTQYF. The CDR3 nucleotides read TGTGCCAGCAGCTTAGGGCGGGGGTTTGGCACAGATACGCAGTATTTT. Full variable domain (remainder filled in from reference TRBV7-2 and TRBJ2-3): GAGVSQSPSNKVTEKGKDVELRCDPISGHTALYWYRQSLGQGLEFLIYFQGNSAPDKSGLPSDRFSAERTGGSVSTLTIQRTQQEDSAVYLCASSLGRGFGTDTQYFGPGTRLTVL.

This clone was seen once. The CDR3 DNA follows: TGTGCCAGCAGTTACTCGGAAGTGCGGGGAAGGAGTGGCTACACCTTC. This translates into CASSYSEVRGRSGYTF. The V call is TRBV6-5, the J call TRBJ1-2; D is uncertain. This CDR3 comprises 16 residues. V dropped 0 bases and J dropped 7 bases, with 18 bases sitting between them. Per germline, CDR1 MNHEY and CDR2 SVGAGI.

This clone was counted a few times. The chain's CDR3 is CASSLRLVTDTQYF. CDR3 bases: TGTGCCAGCAGCTTAAGACTAGTCACAGATACGCAGTATTTT. This chain joins TRBV11-2 and TRBJ2-3, with a tentative D call TRBD2 (6 bases). This CDR3 comprises 14 residues. CDR1 is SGHAT and CDR2 is FQNNGV in the germline V gene. V lost 2 bases and J 2 bases, leaving 8 bases between the germline ends.

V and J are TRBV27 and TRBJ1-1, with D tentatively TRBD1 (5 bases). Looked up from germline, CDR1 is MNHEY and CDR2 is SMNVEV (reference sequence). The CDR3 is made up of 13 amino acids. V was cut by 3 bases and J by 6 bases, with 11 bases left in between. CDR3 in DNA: TGTGCCAGCAGTTTCACAGCAGGGTCTGAAGCTTTCTTT. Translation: CASSFTAGSEAFF.

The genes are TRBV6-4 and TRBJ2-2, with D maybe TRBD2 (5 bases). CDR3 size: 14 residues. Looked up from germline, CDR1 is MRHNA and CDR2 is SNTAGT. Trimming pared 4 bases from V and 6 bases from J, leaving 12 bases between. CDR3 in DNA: TGTGCCAGCAGTGTTGAGGGTTTTTCCGGGGAGCTGTTTTTT. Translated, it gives CASSVEGFSGELFF.